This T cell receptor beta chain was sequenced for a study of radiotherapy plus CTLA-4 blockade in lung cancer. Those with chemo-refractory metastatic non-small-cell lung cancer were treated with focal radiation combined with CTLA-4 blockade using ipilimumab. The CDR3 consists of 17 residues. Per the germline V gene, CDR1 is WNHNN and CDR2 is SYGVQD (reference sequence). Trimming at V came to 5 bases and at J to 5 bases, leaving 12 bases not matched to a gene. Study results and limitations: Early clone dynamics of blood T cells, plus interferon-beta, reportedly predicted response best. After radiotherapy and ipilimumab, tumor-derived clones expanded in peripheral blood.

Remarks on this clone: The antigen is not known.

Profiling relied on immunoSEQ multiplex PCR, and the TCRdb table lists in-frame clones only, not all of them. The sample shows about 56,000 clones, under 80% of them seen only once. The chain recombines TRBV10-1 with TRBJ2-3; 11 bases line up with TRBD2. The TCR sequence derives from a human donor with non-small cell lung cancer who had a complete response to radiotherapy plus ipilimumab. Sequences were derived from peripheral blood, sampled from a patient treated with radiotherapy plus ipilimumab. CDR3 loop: CASSQGRSSGGIDTQYF. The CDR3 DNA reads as TGCGCCAGCAGTCAAGGTCGCTCTAGCGGGGGGATAGATACGCAGTATTTT.